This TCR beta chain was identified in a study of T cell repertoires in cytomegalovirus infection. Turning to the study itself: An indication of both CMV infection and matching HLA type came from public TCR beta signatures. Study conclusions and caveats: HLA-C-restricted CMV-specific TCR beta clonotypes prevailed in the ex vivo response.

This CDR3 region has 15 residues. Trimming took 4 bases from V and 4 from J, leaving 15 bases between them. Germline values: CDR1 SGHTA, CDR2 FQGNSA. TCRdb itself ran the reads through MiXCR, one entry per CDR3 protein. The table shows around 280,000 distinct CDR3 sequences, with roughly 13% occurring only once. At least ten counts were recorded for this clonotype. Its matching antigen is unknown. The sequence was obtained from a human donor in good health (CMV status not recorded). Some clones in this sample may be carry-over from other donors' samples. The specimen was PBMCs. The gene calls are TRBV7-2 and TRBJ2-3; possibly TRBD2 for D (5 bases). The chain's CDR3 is CASSYSGGSSDTQYF. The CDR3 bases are TGTGCCAGCAGCTACTCGGGCGGGTCTTCAGATACGCAGTATTTT.